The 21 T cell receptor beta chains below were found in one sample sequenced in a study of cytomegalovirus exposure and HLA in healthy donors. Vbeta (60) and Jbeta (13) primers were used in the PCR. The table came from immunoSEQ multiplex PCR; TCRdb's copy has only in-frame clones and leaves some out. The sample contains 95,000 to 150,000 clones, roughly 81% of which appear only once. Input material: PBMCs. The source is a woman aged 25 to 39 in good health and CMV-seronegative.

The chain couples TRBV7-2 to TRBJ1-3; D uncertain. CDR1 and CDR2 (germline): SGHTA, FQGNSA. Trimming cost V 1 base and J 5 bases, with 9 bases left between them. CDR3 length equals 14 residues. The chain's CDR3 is CASSLGGFRNTIYF. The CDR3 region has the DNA TGTGCCAGCAGCTTAGGAGGATTCAGAAACACCATATATTTT.

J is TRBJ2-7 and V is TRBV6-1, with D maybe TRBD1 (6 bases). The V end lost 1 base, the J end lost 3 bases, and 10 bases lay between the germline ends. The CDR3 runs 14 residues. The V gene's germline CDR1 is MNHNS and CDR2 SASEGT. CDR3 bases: TGTGCCAGCAGTGAAGTTAGGGGGAACTACGAGCAGTACTTC. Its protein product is CASSEVRGNYEQYF.

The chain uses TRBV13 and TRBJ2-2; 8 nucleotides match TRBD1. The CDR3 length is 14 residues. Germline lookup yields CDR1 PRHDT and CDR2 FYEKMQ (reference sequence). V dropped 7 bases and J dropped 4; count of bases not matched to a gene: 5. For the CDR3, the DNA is TGTGCCAGCAACTCACAGGGGGTCACCGGGGAGCTGTTTTTT. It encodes CASNSQGVTGELFF.

CDR3 nucleotide sequence: TGTGCCAGCAGTCAGGGACAGACCTATGGCTACACCTTC. Its translation is CASSQGQTYGYTF. The V and J genes are TRBV6-6 and TRBJ1-2; 7 bases line up with TRBD1. This CDR3 is built from 13 residues. The germline V gene encodes CDR1 MNHNY and CDR2 SVGAGI (reference sequence). Trimming removed 5 bases from V and 4 bases from J; junction bases left unmatched: 4.

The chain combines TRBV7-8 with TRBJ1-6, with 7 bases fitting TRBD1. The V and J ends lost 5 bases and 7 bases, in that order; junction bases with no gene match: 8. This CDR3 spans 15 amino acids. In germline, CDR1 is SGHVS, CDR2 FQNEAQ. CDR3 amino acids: CASSTTGTENSPLHF. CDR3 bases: TGTGCCAGCAGCACGACCGGGACAGAAAATTCACCCCTCCACTTT.

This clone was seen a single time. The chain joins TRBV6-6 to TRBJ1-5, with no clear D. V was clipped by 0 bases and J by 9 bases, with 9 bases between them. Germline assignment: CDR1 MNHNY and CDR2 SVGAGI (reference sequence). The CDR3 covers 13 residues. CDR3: CASSYSRRGPQHF. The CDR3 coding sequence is TGTGCCAGCAGTTACTCGAGGCGGGGGCCCCAGCATTTT.

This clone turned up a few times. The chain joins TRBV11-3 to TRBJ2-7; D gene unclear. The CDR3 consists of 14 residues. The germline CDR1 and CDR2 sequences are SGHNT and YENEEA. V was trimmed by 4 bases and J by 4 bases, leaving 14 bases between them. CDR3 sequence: CASSSYQVPYEQYF. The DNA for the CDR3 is TGTGCCAGCAGCTCATATCAGGTACCTTACGAGCAGTACTTC. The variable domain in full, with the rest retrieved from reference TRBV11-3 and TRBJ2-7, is EAGVVQSPRYKIIEKKQPVAFWCNPISGHNTLYWYLQNLGQGPELLIRYENEEAVDDSQLPKDRFSAERLKGVDSTLKIQPAELGDSAVYLCASSSYQVPYEQYFGPGTRLTVT.

The CDR3 DNA is TGTGCCAGCCAACCGGGACAGGGCTCCTACGAGCAGTACTTC. This encodes CASQPGQGSYEQYF. V is TRBV9 and J is TRBJ2-7, with 9 bases fitting TRBD1. In germline, CDR1 is SGDLS, CDR2 YYNGEE. This CDR3 spans 14 amino acids. Trimming removed 7 bases from V and 0 bases from J; junction bases left unmatched: 5. Together with reference TRBV9 and TRBJ2-7, the CDR3 gives the full variable domain: DSGVTQTPKHLITATGQRVTLRCSPRSGDLSVYWYQQSLDQGLQFLIQYYNGEERAKGNILERFSAQQFPDLHSELNLSSLELGDSALYFCASQPGQGSYEQYFGPGTRLTVT.

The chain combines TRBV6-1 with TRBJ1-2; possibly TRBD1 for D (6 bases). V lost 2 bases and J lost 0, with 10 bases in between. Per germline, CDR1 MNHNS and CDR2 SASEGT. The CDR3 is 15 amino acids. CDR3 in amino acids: CASSERGRANYGYTF. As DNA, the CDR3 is TGTGCCAGCAGTGAAAGGGGGAGGGCTAACTATGGCTACACCTTC.

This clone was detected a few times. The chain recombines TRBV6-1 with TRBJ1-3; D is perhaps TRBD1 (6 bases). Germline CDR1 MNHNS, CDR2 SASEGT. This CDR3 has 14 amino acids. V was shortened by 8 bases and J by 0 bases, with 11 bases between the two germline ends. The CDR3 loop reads CASLRGDSGNTIYF. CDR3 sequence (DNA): TGTGCCAGCCTCAGGGGCGACTCTGGAAACACCATATATTTT.

CDR3: CAISQGGDRVYNEQFF. DNA of the CDR3: TGTGCCATCTCCCAGGGGGGGGACAGGGTATACAATGAGCAGTTCTTC. The rearrangement links TRBV10-3 to TRBJ2-1, with 9 nucleotides matching TRBD1. V was pared by 8 bases and J by 4 bases, with 12 bases of the junction left unmatched. This CDR3 has 16 residues. Germline CDR1 ENHRY, CDR2 SYGVKD.

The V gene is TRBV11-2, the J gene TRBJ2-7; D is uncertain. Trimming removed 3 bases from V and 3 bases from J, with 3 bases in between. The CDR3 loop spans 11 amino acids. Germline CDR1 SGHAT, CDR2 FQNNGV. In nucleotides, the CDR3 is TGTGCCAGCAGCTTTCACTACGAGCAGTACTTC. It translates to CASSFHYEQYF.

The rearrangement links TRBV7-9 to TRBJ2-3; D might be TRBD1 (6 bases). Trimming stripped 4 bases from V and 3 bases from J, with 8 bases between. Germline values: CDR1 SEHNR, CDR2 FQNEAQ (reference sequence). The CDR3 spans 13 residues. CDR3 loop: CASSSTGTDTQYF. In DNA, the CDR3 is TGTGCCAGCAGCTCCACAGGGACAGATACGCAGTATTTT.

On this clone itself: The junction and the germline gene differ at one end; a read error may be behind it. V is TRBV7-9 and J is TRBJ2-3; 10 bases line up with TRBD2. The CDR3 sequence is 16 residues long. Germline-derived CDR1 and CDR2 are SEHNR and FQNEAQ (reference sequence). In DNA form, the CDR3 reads TGTTCCAGCAGCTTAGCAGCGGGAGGGGTCACAGATACGCAGTATTTT. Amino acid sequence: CSSSLAAGGVTDTQYF.

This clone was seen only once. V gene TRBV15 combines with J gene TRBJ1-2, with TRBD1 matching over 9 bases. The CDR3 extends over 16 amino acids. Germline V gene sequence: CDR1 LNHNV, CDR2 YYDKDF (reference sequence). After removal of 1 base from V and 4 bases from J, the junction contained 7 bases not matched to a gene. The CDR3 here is CATSRVRGQGFYGYTF. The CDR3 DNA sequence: TGTGCCACCAGCAGAGTGCGGGGACAGGGATTCTATGGCTACACCTTC.

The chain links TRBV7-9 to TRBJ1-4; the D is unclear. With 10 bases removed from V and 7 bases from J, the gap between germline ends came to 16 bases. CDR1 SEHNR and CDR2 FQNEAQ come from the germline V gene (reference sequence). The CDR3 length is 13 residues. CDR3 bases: TGTGCCACGGACGGCCCAGGAGGTGAAAAACTGTTTTTT. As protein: CATDGPGGEKLFF.

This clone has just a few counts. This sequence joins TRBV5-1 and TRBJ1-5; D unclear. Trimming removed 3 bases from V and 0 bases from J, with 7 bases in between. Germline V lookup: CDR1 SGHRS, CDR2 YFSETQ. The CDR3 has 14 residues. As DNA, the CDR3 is TGCGCCAGCAGCTCGGGGTATAGCAATCAGCCCCAGCATTTT. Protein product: CASSSGYSNQPQHF.

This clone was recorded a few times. The CDR3: CASSLGTEGYGYTF. CDR3 DNA: TGTGCCAGCAGCTTGGGGACAGAAGGCTATGGCTACACCTTC. The genes are TRBV5-4 and TRBJ1-2; D might be TRBD1 (6 bases). Germline values: CDR1 SGHNT, CDR2 YYREEE (reference sequence). CDR3 length: 14 residues. The V end was cut by 0 bases, the J end by 4 bases, with 10 bases between.

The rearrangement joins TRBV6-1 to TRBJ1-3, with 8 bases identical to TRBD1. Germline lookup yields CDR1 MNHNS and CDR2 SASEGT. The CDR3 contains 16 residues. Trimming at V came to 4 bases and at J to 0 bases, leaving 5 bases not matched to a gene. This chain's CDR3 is CASSGTGLSSGNTIYF. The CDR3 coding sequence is TGTGCCAGCAGTGGGACAGGGCTAAGCTCTGGAAACACCATATATTTT.

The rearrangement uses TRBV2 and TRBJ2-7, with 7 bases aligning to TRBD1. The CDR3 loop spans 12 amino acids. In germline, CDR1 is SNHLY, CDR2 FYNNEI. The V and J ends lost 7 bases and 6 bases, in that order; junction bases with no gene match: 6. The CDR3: CASKNRGSEQYF. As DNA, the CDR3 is TGTGCCAGCAAGAACAGGGGAAGCGAGCAGTACTTC.

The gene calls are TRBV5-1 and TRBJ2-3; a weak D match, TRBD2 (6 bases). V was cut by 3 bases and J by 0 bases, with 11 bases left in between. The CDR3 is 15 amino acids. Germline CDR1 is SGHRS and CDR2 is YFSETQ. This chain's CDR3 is CASSSGLPSTDTQYF. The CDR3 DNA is TGCGCCAGCAGCTCTGGACTACCAAGCACAGATACGCAGTATTTT.